These T cell receptor beta chains were read from a single sample in a study of T cells in Graves' hyperthyroidism and ophthalmopathy. TCRdb redid the calling of the multiplex PCR reads with MiXCR, one entry per CDR3 protein. The data contain 300,000 to 450,000 distinct CDR3 sequences, around 14% of them singletons. Sequenced: blood. The receptors stem from a woman in her late teens or twenties with Graves' hyperthyroidism that later progressed to Graves' ophthalmopathy. Each CDR3 is given with its conserved first and last residue.

v_call,j_call,cdr3_aa
TRBV6-1,TRBJ2-5,CASSDRQETQYF
TRBV9,TRBJ2-3,CASSVPSGSTDTQYF
TRBV2,TRBJ2-3,CAGVPGRTDTQYF
TRBV7-8,TRBJ1-3,CASSFRQPSATIYF
TRBV20-1,TRBJ2-7,CSARQGGYEQYF
TRBV28,TRBJ2-3,CASSLGRRSGDTQYF
TRBV7-9,TRBJ2-5,CASSAGTRRETQYF
TRBV7-2,TRBJ1-2,CASSSSGRGGYGYTF
TRBV6-5,TRBJ2-7,CASSYRTGGTYEQYF
TRBV4-1,TRBJ2-1,CASSQEDRDEQFF
TRBV7-8,TRBJ2-7,CASSLSGRGIEQYF
TRBV20-1,TRBJ2-3,CSAILARTDTQYF
TRBV10-3,TRBJ2-1,CAISPRGDRPLAFF
TRBV10-3,TRBJ1-1,CAIRETGGDTEAFF
TRBV4-1,TRBJ1-2,CASSQDPPRGTGGYWTF
TRBV5-4,TRBJ1-1,CASSLGQQNTVALF
TRBV7-8,TRBJ2-5,CASSWGAGETQYF
TRBV7-9,TRBJ2-7,CASSLSGTSAYEQYF
TRBV20-1,TRBJ2-7,CSARDGRGGTYEQYF
TRBV2,TRBJ2-5,CASRVGLPETQYF
TRBV2,TRBJ1-5,CASRYRVRQPQHF
TRBV5-1,TRBJ2-7,CASNSRGSSGRFGYEQYF
TRBV20-1,TRBJ2-1,CSASDRGYEQFF
TRBV28,TRBJ2-5,CASSSLRLAGRGLEETQYF
TRBV27,TRBJ2-1,CASSGQWPEGRSSYNEQFF
TRBV29-1,TRBJ2-3,CSVGGRTDTQYF
TRBV20-1,TRBJ1-1,CRAGTGALGTEAFF
TRBV28,TRBJ2-1,CASSLASGIDEQFF
TRBV5-1,TRBJ2-7,CASRETRGLAGTSYEQYF
TRBV12-3/TRBV12-4,TRBJ2-5,CASSLGTGIGKTQYF
TRBV2,TRBJ1-2,CASRRDSGDGYTF
TRBV11-1,TRBJ2-5,CASSLSASGPQETQYF
TRBV20-1,TRBJ2-5,CSARDDTGGETQYF
TRBV27,TRBJ2-7,CASSLPGLADDEQYF
TRBV6-1,TRBJ2-3,CASSEGTGDTDTQYF
TRBV19,TRBJ2-7,CASSTQPPGGGYEQYF
TRBV7-8,TRBJ1-6,CASSLLGGAFSPLHF
TRBV29-1,TRBJ2-1,CSVGTTSITYNEQFF
TRBV6-2/TRBV6-3,TRBJ1-6,CASDGVLGNSPLHF
TRBV7-8,TRBJ2-2,CASSGYRGRNTGELFF
TRBV16,TRBJ2-7,CASSQYAGSPSYEQYF
TRBV5-1,TRBJ2-2,CASSLALTTGELFF
TRBV29-1,TRBJ2-1,CSVEGDRGHYNEQFF
TRBV15,TRBJ1-5,CATSRGSGGYSNQPQHF
TRBV4-1,TRBJ2-1,CASSRRRGTEGSDEQFF
TRBV27,TRBJ2-5,CASIQETQYF